This T cell receptor beta chain came from a study of T-cell memory formation after mild COVID-19. Study in general: TCR clusters were largely donor specific.

TCRdb passed the 5' RACE reads through MiXCR, listing each CDR3 protein once. The profile shows about 600,000 distinct CDR3 sequences, about a fifth of them singletons. V was pared by 6 bases and J by 2 bases, with 14 bases between. The germline V gene encodes CDR1 DFQATT and CDR2 SNEGSKA (reference sequence). The CDR3 length is 14 residues. The origin of this receptor is an adult woman who had mild COVID-19 (a few samples of this study predate the infection). Cell type and time point are not known. V is TRBV20-1 and J is TRBJ1-5; no clear D gene. Sequencing was done on a sample of PBMCs or a T cell subset sorted from them (not recorded which). CDR3 residues: CSATSGDGNQPQHF. CDR3 nucleotides: TGCAGTGCCACCTCGGGAGATGGCAATCAGCCCCAGCATTTT.